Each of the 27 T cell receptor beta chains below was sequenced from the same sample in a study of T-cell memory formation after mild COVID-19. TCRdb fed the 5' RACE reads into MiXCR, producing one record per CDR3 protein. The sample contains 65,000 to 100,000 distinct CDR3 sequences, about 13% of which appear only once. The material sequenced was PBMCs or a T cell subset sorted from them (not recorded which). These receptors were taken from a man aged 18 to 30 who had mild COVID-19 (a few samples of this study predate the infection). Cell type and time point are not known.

CDR3 loop: CASSDPDGNTEAFF. Here the CDR3 DNA reads TGTGCCAGTAGCGACCCGGACGGTAACACTGAAGCTTTCTTT. The chain uses TRBV19 and TRBJ1-1, with no clear D. This CDR3 is built from 14 residues. CDR1 and CDR2 (germline): LNHDA, SQIVND (reference sequence). V shed 6 bases and J shed 2 bases, with 13 bases lying between them.

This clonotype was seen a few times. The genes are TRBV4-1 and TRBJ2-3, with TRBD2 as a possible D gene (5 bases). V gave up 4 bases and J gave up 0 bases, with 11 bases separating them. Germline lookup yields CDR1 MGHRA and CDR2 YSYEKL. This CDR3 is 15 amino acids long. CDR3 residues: CASSLLRTSTDTQYF. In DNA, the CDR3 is TGCGCCAGCAGCCTCCTCAGGACTAGCACAGATACGCAGTATTTT.

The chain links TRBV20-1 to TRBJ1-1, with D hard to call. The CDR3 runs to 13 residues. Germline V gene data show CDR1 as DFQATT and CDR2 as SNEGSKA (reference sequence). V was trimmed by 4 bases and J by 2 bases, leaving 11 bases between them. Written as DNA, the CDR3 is TGCAGTGCTATTCCAGAAACCAACACTGAAGCTTTCTTT. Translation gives CSAIPETNTEAFF.

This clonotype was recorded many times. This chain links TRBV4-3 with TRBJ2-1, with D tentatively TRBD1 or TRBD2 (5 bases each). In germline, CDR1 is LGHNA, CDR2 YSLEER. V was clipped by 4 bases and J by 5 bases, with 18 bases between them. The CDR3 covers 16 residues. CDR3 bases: TGCGCCAGCAGCCCCTCACGGGGAAAGGGGCACAATGAGCAGTTCTTC. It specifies CASSPSRGKGHNEQFF.

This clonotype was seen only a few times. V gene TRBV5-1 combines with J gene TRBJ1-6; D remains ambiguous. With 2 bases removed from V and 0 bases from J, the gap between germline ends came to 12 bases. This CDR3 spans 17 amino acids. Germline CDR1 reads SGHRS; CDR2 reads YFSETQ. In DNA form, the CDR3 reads TGCGCCAGCAGCTTTGACCTTTTAAGCTCCTATAATTCACCCCTCCACTTT. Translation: CASSFDLLSSYNSPLHF.

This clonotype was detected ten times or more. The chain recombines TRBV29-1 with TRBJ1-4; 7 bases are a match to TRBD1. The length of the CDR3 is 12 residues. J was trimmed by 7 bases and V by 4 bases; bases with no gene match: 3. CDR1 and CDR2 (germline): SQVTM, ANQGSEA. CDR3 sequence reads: CSVGQGGEKLFF. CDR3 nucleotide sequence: TGCAGCGTTGGGCAGGGGGGTGAAAAACTGTTTTTT.

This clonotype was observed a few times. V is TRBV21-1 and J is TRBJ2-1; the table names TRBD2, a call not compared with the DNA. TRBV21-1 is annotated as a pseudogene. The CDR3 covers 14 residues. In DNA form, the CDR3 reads TGTGCCAGAATAAGACACACTAGCCCTAATGAGCAGTTCTTC. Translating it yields CARIRHTSPNEQFF.

The CDR3: CASSVGGTAEGGQPQHF. In DNA form, the CDR3 reads TGTGCCAGCAGCGTAGGGGGGACCGCTGAAGGAGGTCAGCCCCAGCATTTT. The chain employs TRBV9 and TRBJ1-5; a weak D match, TRBD1 (5 bases). V was shortened by 0 bases and J by 6 bases, with 19 bases between the two germline ends. This CDR3 is 17 amino acids long. CDR1 SGDLS and CDR2 YYNGEE come from the germline V gene.

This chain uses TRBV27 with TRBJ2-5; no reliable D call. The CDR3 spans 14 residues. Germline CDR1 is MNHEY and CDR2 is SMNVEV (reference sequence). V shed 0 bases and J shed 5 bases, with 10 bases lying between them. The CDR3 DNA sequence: TGTGCCAGCAGTTTATCCGGCTCCCGGGAGACCCAGTACTTC. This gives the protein CASSLSGSRETQYF.

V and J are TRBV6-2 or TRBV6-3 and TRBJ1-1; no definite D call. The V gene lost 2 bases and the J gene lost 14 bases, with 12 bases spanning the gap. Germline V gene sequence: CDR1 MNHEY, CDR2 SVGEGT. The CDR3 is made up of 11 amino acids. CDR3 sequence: CASSYAARVFF. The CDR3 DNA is TGTGCCAGCAGTTACGCCGCCCGGGTGTTCTTT.

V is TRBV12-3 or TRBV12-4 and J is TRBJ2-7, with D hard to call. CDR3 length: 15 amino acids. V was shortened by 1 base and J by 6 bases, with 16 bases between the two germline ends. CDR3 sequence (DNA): TGTGCCAGCAGTTTAGTGGCCCCACCAGCTGGCGAGCAGTACTTC. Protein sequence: CASSLVAPPAGEQYF.

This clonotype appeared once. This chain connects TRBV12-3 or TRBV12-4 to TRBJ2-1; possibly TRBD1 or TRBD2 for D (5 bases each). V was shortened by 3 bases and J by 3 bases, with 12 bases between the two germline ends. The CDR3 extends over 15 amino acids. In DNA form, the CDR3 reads TGTGCCAGCAGTTTTGGACTGGGGGTCTACAATGAGCAGTTCTTC. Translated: CASSFGLGVYNEQFF.

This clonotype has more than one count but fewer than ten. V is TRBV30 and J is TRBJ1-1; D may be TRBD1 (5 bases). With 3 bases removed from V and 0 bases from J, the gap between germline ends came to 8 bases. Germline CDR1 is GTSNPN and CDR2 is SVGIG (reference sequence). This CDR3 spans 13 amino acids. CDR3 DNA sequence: TGTGCCTGGAGCCCAGGGTTGAACACTGAAGCTTTCTTT. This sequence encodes CAWSPGLNTEAFF.

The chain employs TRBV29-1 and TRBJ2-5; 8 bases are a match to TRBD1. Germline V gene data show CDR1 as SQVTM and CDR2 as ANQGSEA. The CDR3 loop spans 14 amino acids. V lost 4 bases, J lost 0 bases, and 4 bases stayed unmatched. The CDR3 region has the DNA TGCAGCGTTGTTAGACAGGGGTACCAAGAGACCCAGTACTTC. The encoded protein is CSVVRQGYQETQYF.

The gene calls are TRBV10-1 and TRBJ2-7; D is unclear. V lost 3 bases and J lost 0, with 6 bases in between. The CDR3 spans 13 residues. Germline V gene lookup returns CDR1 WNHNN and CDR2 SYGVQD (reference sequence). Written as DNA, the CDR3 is TGCGCCAGCAGTGATTCGAGCTCCTACGAGCAGTACTTC. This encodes CASSDSSSYEQYF.

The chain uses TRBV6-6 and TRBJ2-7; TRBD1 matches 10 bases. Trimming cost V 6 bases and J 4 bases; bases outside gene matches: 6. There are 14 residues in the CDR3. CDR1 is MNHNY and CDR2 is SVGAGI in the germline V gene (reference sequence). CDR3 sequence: CASSRDRGIYEQYV. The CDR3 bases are TGTGCCAGCAGCAGGGACAGGGGAATATACGAGCAGTACGTC.

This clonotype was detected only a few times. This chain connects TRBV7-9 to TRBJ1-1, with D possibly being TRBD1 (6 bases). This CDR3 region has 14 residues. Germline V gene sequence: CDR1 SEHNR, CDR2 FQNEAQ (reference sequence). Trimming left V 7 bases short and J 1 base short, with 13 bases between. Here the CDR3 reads CASIPPGANTEAFF. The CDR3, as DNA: TGTGCCAGCATCCCACCAGGGGCGAACACTGAAGCTTTCTTT.

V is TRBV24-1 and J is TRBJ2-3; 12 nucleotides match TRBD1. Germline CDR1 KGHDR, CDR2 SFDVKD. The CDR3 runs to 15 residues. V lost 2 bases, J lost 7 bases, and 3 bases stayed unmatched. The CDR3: CATSDWGQGAYTQYF. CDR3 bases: TGTGCCACCAGTGATTGGGGACAGGGGGCATATACGCAGTATTTT.

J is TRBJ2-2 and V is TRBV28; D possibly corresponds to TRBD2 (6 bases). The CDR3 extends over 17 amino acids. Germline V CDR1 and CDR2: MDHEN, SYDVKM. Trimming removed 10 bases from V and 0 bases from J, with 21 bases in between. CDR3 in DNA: TGTGCCACCATGTATCGTGGCGGGACCCCGAACACCGGGGAGCTGTTTTTT. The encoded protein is CATMYRGGTPNTGELFF.

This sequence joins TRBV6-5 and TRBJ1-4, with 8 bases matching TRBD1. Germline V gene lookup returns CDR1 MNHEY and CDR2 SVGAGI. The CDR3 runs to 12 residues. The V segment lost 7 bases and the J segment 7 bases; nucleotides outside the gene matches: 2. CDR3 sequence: CASTTGVEKLFF. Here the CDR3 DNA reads TGTGCCAGCACGACAGGGGTTGAAAAACTGTTTTTT.

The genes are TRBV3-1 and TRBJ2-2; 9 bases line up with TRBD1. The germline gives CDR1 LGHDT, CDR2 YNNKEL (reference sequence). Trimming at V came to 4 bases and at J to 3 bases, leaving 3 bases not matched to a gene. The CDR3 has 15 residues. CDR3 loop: CASSPRTGDTGELFF. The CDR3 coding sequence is TGTGCCAGCAGCCCCCGGACAGGGGACACCGGGGAGCTGTTTTTT.

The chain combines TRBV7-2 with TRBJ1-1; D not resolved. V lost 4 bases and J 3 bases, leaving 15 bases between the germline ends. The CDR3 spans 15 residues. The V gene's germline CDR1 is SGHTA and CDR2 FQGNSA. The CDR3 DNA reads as TGTGCCAGCAGCTATGCACGGAGCCAATACACTGAAGCTTTCTTT. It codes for CASSYARSQYTEAFF.

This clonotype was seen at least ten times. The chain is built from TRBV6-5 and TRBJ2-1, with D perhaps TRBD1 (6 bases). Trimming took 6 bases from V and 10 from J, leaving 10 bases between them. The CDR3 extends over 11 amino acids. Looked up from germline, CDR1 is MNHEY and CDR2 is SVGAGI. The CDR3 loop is CASRRTDEQFF. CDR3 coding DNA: TGTGCCAGCAGACGGACAGACGAGCAGTTCTTC.

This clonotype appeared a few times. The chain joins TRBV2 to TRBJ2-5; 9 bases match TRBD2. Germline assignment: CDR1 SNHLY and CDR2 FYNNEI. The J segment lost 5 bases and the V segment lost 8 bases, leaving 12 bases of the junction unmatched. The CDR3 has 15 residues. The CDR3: CASAPGLASRETQYF. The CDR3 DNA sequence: TGTGCCAGCGCACCGGGACTAGCCTCTCGGGAGACCCAGTACTTC.

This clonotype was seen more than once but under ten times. The CDR3 sequence is CASTLLLDYNEQFF. The CDR3 DNA is TGCGCCAGCACTCTTCTCTTAGATTACAATGAGCAGTTCTTC. The chain recombines TRBV4-1 with TRBJ2-1; D unclear. Trimming removed 7 bases at V and 4 bases at J, with 14 bases between. Per germline, CDR1 MGHRA and CDR2 YSYEKL. This CDR3 has 14 residues.

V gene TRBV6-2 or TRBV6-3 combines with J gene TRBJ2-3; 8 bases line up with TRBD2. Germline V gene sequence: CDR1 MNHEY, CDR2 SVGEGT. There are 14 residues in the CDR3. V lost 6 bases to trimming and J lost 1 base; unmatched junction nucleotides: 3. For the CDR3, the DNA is TGTGCCAGCAGCCAGACTAGCGGCACAGATACGCAGTATTTT. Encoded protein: CASSQTSGTDTQYF.

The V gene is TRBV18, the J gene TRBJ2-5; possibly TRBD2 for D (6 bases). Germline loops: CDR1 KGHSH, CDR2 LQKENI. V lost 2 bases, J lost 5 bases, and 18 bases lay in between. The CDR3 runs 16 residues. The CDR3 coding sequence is TGTGCCAGCTCACCAACGGGACTCCTCTCTGTGGAGACCCAGTACTTC. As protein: CASSPTGLLSVETQYF. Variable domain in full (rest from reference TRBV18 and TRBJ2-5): NAGVMQNPRHLVRRRGQEARLRCSPMKGHSHVYWYRQLPEEGLKFMVYLQKENIIDESGMPKERFSAEFPKEGPSILRIQQVVRGDSAAYFCASSPTGLLSVETQYFGPGTRLLVL.